In its sample, the clone carrying this T cell receptor (beta chain) was seen a few times. As yet, its antigen is unknown. The data derive from a study of shared clonotypes between healthy human individuals. Among the donors, all were Caucasian adults who lived in Nashville, Tennessee. The assay used deep level. Unsorted PBMC samples were amplified in replicate PCRs containing roughly 300 ng DNA, some 30,000 T cell genomes. Data came from immunoSEQ multiplex PCR; TCRdb stores just in-frame clones and leaves some out. The table shows about 470,000 clones, with about 85% occurring only once. General study points: The represented genetic and exposure-history diversity was limited by the small number of donors.

From germline, CDR1 is SGHTA and CDR2 FQGNSA. This CDR3 comprises 17 residues. Trimming cost V 5 bases and J 2 bases; bases outside gene matches: 12. Sequencing was done on a sample of PBMCs. The TCR sequence derives from a middle-aged woman in good health. Some clones in this sample may be carry-over from other donors' samples. The chain employs TRBV7-2 and TRBJ2-3; 8 nucleotides align to TRBD2. CDR3 DNA sequence: TGTGCCAGCAGCGCACCGGGACTAGTAGCCTACACAGATACGCAGTATTTT. This gives the protein CASSAPGLVAYTDTQYF.